A selection of T cell receptor beta chains follows, all from one sample in a study of T cell changes during pregnancy in multiple sclerosis. The repertoire was sequenced with immunoSEQ multiplex PCR; TCRdb's copy has only in-frame clones and lacks some. Of over 60,000 clones in the sample, roughly 90% were seen once. The input for sequencing was CD4+ T cells from peripheral blood mononuclear cells, taken in the third trimester of pregnancy. The origin of the receptors is a female donor in good health, enrolled as a control in a pregnancy study. CDR3s include the opening cysteine and the closing phenylalanine or tryptophan. A D gene is named only where the DNA matches it firmly. Size is stated for part of the rows, as once, few or many counts, or as a class when the clone is expanded.

j_gene | v_gene | d_gene | abundance | CDR3nt | CDR3aa
TRBJ2-6 | TRBV27 | . | . | TGTGCCAGCAGTTTTGTCAACTCTGGGGCCAACGTCCTGACTTTC | CASSFVNSGANVLTF
TRBJ2-5 | TRBV30 | . | . | TGTGCCTGGAGTGTAGGAGGATCGTTTAAAGAGACCCAGTACTTC | CAWSVGGSFKETQYF
TRBJ2-4 | TRBV21-1 | . | . | TGTGCCAGCATGGGGCTCATAGCGGTAGCCAAAAACATTCAGTACTTC | CASMGLIAVAKNIQYF
TRBJ2-4 | TRBV6-5 | TRBD1 | . | TGTGCCAGCAGTCCGGCTGGACAGGGGAACATTCAGTACTTC | CASSPAGQGNIQYF
TRBJ2-7 | TRBV29-1 | TRBD1 | . | TGCAGCGCAGGACAGGGGTCCTACGAGCAGTACTTC | CSAGQGSYEQYF
TRBJ2-5 | TRBV30 | TRBD1 | . | TGTGCCTGGACCTCCAGGGGGAGAAGAGGAGAGACCCAGTACTTC | CAWTSRGRRGETQYF
TRBJ2-5 | TRBV30 | TRBD2 | . | TGTGCCTGGAGTTTCAAAACTAGCGGCCTACAAGAGACCCAGTACTTC | CAWSFKTSGLQETQYF
TRBJ1-5 | TRBV5-6 | . | . | TGTGCCAGCAGCTTAAAAGGGGATCAGCCCCAGCATTTT | CASSLKGDQPQHF
TRBJ2-7 | TRBV5-4 | . | . | TGTGCCAGCAGCCCCCGACCCAGCGGTGAGCAGTACTTC | CASSPRPSGEQYF
TRBJ2-2 | TRBV4-2 | TRBD2 | . | TGTGCCTCCGGCGGGAGCGGGGGGCTGAGCGGGGAGCTGTTTTTT | CASGGSGGLSGELFF
TRBJ1-2 | TRBV5-5 | TRBD1 | . | TGTGCCAGCAGCTCCCTACCCGGGGGTCTTACCGGGACAGAGAACTATGGCTACACCTTC | CASSSLPGGLTGTENYGYTF
TRBJ2-1 | TRBV30 | . | few | TGTGCCTGGAGTGAGGTAGCGTCTTACCAGTTCTTC | CAWSEVASYQFF
TRBJ2-3 | TRBV19 | . | . | TGTGCCAGTAGTATGACAAGAAGCACAGATACGCAGTATTTT | CASSMTRSTDTQYF
TRBJ2-5 | TRBV7-2 | TRBD1 | . | TGTGCCAGCAGCCGGGACAGGGGAGCGGAAGAGACCCAGTACTTC | CASSRDRGAEETQYF
TRBJ1-6 | TRBV9 | . | . | TGTGCCAGCAGAACGGGTCCATCTGATAATTCACCCCTCCACTTT | CASRTGPSDNSPLHF
TRBJ2-5 | TRBV7-9 | TRBD1 | . | TGTGCCAGCAGTTTGGACAGGGGTTGGGAGACCCAGTACTTC | CASSLDRGWETQYF
TRBJ1-2 | TRBV29-1 | . | . | TGCAGCGTAGACCTGATGGGCAACTATGGCTACACCTTC | CSVDLMGNYGYTF
TRBJ1-1 | TRBV7-9 | . | . | TGTGCCAGCAGCTCAACGACAGGAATAAGGACTGAAGCTTTCTTT | CASSSTTGIRTEAFF
TRBJ2-2 | TRBV6-4 | . | . | TGTGCCAGCAGTACGGAGGCGGGCGGGGAGCTGTTTTTT | CASSTEAGGELFF
TRBJ1-1 | TRBV30 | . | . | TGTGCCTGGAGGGGCAGCCTGAACACTGAAGCTTTCTTT | CAWRGSLNTEAFF
TRBJ2-2 | TRBV30 | TRBD1 | once | TGTGCCTGGAGTGGACAGGGTGGAGGCACCGGGGAGCTGTTTTTT | CAWSGQGGGTGELFF
TRBJ1-3 | TRBV5-1 | . | . | TGCGCCAGCAGCTTCGGTTCCACCGAGGGCGGAAACACCATATATTTT | CASSFGSTEGGNTIYF
TRBJ1-1 | TRBV5-5 | . | once | TGTGCCAGCAGCTTTCCGGGGTTCACTGAAGCTTTCTTT | CASSFPGFTEAFF
TRBJ2-7 | TRBV7-2 | . | . | TGTGCCAGCAGCTTAGGTCAGCGAGCCTACGAGCAGTACTTC | CASSLGQRAYEQYF
TRBJ1-1 | TRBV5-1 | TRBD1 | . | TGCGCCAGCAGCCCTGGACAGGGTCAAACTGAAGCTTTCTTT | CASSPGQGQTEAFF
TRBJ1-1 | TRBV20-1 | TRBD1 | few | TGCAGTGCTACACAGGGGATGGAAGCTTTCTTT | CSATQGMEAFF
TRBJ2-2 | TRBV5-4 | TRBD2 | . | TGTGCCAGCAGCTTCGGCGGGGGGGCCTCCGGCGGGGAGCTGTTTTTT | CASSFGGGASGGELFF
TRBJ2-1 | TRBV6-1 | TRBD1 | . | TGTGCCAGCTTACTCAGGACAGGGTTCGATGAGCAGTTCTTC | CASLLRTGFDEQFF
TRBJ2-7 | TRBV15 | . | once | TGTGCCACCAGCAGAGGGGCTAACTACGAGCAGTACTTC | CATSRGANYEQYF
TRBJ2-2 | TRBV7-3 | . | . | TGTGCCAGCAGAGGAGGAGCGGACGGGGAGCTGTTTTTT | CASRGGADGELFF
TRBJ2-2 | TRBV5-4 | TRBD2 | . | TGTGCCAGCAGCCCGGGGGGGTCGACGAACACCGGGGAGCTGTTTTTT | CASSPGGSTNTGELFF
TRBJ1-1 | TRBV7-2 | TRBD1 | . | TGTGCCAGCAGACCCCAGGGGGCGCGGAATGAAGCTTTCTTT | CASRPQGARNEAFF
TRBJ1-2 | TRBV11-2 | . | . | TGTGCCAGCAGTTCCGCCTTAGGCGGCTATGGCTACACCTTC | CASSSALGGYGYTF
TRBJ2-2 | TRBV18 | TRBD1 | . | TGTGCCAGCTCACCGGGACAGGAGAGGCCCGGGGAGCTGTTTTTT | CASSPGQERPGELFF
TRBJ1-2 | TRBV19 | . | . | TGTGCCAGTAGTAGAGGGACTAACTATGGCTACACCTTC | CASSRGTNYGYTF
TRBJ2-2 | TRBV6-5 | . | . | TGTGCCAGCAGCACCAGGGTATCCACCGGGGAGCTGTTTTTT | CASSTRVSTGELFF
TRBJ2-2 | TRBV5-1 | . | . | TGCGCCAGCAGCTTGGGGGCAAAGCACACCGGGGAGCTGTTTTTT | CASSLGAKHTGELFF
TRBJ1-5 | TRBV5-6 | . | . | TGTGCCAGCAGCTTGGGGTCGCTAAGGGAGGCCCCCAATCAGCCCCAGCATTTT | CASSLGSLREAPNQPQHF
TRBJ1-2 | TRBV7-3 | . | . | TGTGCCAGCAGCTTGCTCGGTGACAGCAACTATGGCTACACCTTC | CASSLLGDSNYGYTF
TRBJ2-7 | TRBV20-1 | . | . | TGCAGTGCTAGACAGGCCTACGAGCAGTACTTC | CSARQAYEQYF
TRBJ2-5 | TRBV5-4 | . | . | TGTGCCAGCAGCTTCGGGGTACAAGAGACCCAGTACTTC | CASSFGVQETQYF
TRBJ2-1 | TRBV6-5 | TRBD2 | . | TGTGCCAGCAGCACTGGACTAGCGGGGAATGAGCAGTTCTTC | CASSTGLAGNEQFF
TRBJ2-7 | TRBV7-2 | . | . | TGTGCCAGCAGCCTCGGGCCAGGGGGGTCCTACGAGCAGTACTTC | CASSLGPGGSYEQYF
TRBJ1-6 | TRBV7-2 | TRBD1 | . | TGTGCCAGCAGCCTCGGGACAGGGGTTCGGTCACCCCTCCACTTT | CASSLGTGVRSPLHF